Presented here are 25 T cell receptor beta chains from one specimen sequenced in a study of blood T cell repertoires in COVID-19. Produced via immunoSEQ multiplex PCR; TCRdb's table is partial and in-frame only. In the table there are 200,000 to 250,000 clones, about nine tenths of which are singletons. The sample consisted of PBMCs or T cells enriched from blood (not recorded which). The receptors shown here come from a woman aged 40 to 49 with acute COVID-19.

The J gene is TRBJ1-4, the V gene TRBV19; no clear D. V was trimmed by 2 bases and J by 7 bases, leaving 8 bases between them. The CDR3 length is 13 residues. CDR1 is LNHDA and CDR2 is SQIVND in the germline V gene (reference sequence). The CDR3 sequence is CASSISEGEKLFF. The CDR3 coding sequence is TGTGCCAGTAGTATATCCGAGGGTGAAAAACTGTTTTTT. Full variable domain (rest looked up from reference TRBV19 and TRBJ1-4): DGGITQSPKYLFRKEGQNVTLSCEQNLNHDAMYWYRQDPGQGLRLIYYSQIVNDFQKGDIAEGYSVSREKKESFPLTVTSAQKNPTAFYLCASSISEGEKLFFGSGTQLSVL.

This chain uses TRBV6-2 or TRBV6-3 with TRBJ2-1; TRBD2 matches 9 bases. The CDR3 is 15 residues long. The germline gives CDR1 MNHEY, CDR2 SVGEGT. V dropped 4 bases and J dropped 2; count of bases not matched to a gene: 3. CDR3 in amino acids: CASSSSGGPYNEQFF. For the CDR3, the DNA is TGTGCCAGCAGTTCAAGCGGGGGGCCCTACAATGAGCAGTTCTTC.

This clone was observed a single time. The rearrangement uses TRBV7-9 and TRBJ2-5; perhaps TRBD2 as D (5 bases). This CDR3 has 15 amino acids. Trimming removed 1 base from V and 4 bases from J, with 13 bases in between. Germline CDR1 and CDR2: SEHNR and FQNEAQ (reference sequence). CDR3 sequence reads: CASSLVVGSLETQYF. DNA of the CDR3: TGTGCCAGCAGCTTAGTTGTGGGGAGTCTAGAGACCCAGTACTTC. The variable domain in full, completed from reference TRBV7-9 and TRBJ2-5, reads DTGVSQNPRHKITKRGQNVTFRCDPISEHNRLYWYRQTLGQGPEFLTYFQNEAQLEKSRLLSDRFSAERPKGSFSTLEIQRTEQGDSAMYLCASSLVVGSLETQYFGPGTRLLVL.

The chain carries TRBV9 and TRBJ1-1; 7 bases agree with TRBD1. The germline CDR1 and CDR2 sequences are SGDLS and YYNGEE. There are 16 residues in the CDR3. The V gene end was trimmed by 0 bases and the J gene end by 4 bases; junction bases not matched to a gene: 9. DNA of the CDR3: TGTGCCAGCAGCGTAGCCTCTTTGCCAGGGGGCACTGAAGCTTTCTTT. Its translation is CASSVASLPGGTEAFF.

V usage is TRBV28 and J usage is TRBJ1-1, with a possible D match to TRBD1 (5 bases). CDR3 length: 15 residues. The germline CDR1 and CDR2 sequences are MDHEN and SYDVKM. V was shortened by 7 bases and J by 4 bases, with 19 bases between the two germline ends. This chain's CDR3 is CASTPLRQLATEAFF. In DNA form, the CDR3 reads TGTGCCAGCACCCCTCTGCGACAGCTGGCCACTGAAGCTTTCTTT.

This clone was seen a handful of times. The chain couples TRBV6-2 or TRBV6-3 to TRBJ1-1; 9 bases are shared with TRBD1. Trimming removed 6 bases from V and 0 bases from J; junction bases left unmatched: 11. The CDR3 extends over 17 amino acids. Germline V CDR1 and CDR2: MNHEY, SVGEGT. CDR3 loop: CASSSTGGLVLNTEAFF. CDR3 DNA: TGTGCCAGCAGCTCCACAGGGGGCTTAGTTTTGAACACTGAAGCTTTCTTT.

The chain recombines TRBV6-5 with TRBJ2-5; D may be TRBD1 (6 bases). The germline V gene encodes CDR1 MNHEY and CDR2 SVGAGI. The V gene lost 7 bases and the J gene lost 0 bases, with 12 bases spanning the gap. The CDR3 spans 14 residues. The CDR3 sequence: CASKLRDNQETQYF. The DNA of the CDR3 is TGTGCCAGCAAACTACGGGACAACCAAGAGACCCAGTACTTC.

The genes are TRBV3-1 (or the pseudogene TRBV3-2) and TRBJ1-2; a weak D match, TRBD1 (6 bases). Germline CDR1 is LGHDT and CDR2 is YNNKEL (reference sequence). V lost 4 bases to trimming and J lost 1 base, with 13 bases between them. There are 15 residues in the CDR3. The CDR3 is CASSLTGTSNYGYTF. The CDR3 nucleotides read TGTGCCAGCAGCCTAACCGGGACAAGTAACTATGGCTACACCTTC.

In this sample, this clone turned up once. The chain employs TRBV7-8 and TRBJ2-1; weak D call: TRBD2 (5 bases). This CDR3 is 14 amino acids long. In germline, CDR1 is SGHVS, CDR2 FQNEAQ. Trimming cost V 1 base and J 9 bases, with 13 bases left between them. CDR3 sequence: CASSLGGKNSEQFF. The CDR3 coding sequence is TGTGCCAGCAGCTTAGGAGGGAAGAACAGTGAGCAGTTCTTC.

This clone was seen a single time. J is TRBJ1-1 and V is TRBV24-1; TRBD1 agrees at 8 bases. Trimming cost V 10 bases and J 2 bases; bases outside gene matches: 5. Germline V gene data show CDR1 as KGHDR and CDR2 as SFDVKD. The CDR3 length is 13 residues. The CDR3 DNA reads as TGTGCCACACAGGGGGTTGGAAACACTGAAGCTTTCTTT. Residues: CATQGVGNTEAFF.

The rearrangement links TRBV6-2 or TRBV6-3 to TRBJ2-1, with TRBD1 matching 8 bases. The CDR3 is 15 residues long. Germline CDR1 MNHEY, CDR2 SVGEGT. The junction had 10 bases not matched to a gene; V was cut back by 4 bases and J by 8 bases. This chain's CDR3 is CASSSVDRVKDEQFF. The CDR3 DNA sequence: TGTGCCAGCAGTTCCGTGGACAGGGTAAAGGATGAGCAGTTCTTC.

The V call is TRBV3-1 (or the pseudogene TRBV3-2), the J call TRBJ1-1, with D hard to call. V gave up 1 base and J gave up 0 bases, with 3 bases separating them. The CDR3 is 13 amino acids. The V gene's germline CDR1 is LGHDT and CDR2 YNNKEL (reference sequence). The CDR3 loop reads CASSQGVNTEAFF. In nucleotides, the CDR3 is TGTGCCAGCAGCCAAGGAGTGAACACTGAAGCTTTCTTT.

The genes are TRBV10-2 and TRBJ2-4, with D perhaps matching TRBD1 (5 bases). There are 12 residues in the CDR3. Looked up from germline, CDR1 is WSHSY and CDR2 is SAAADI. V lost 2 bases and J lost 11, with 10 bases in between. For the CDR3, the DNA is TGCGCCAGCAGTGAGCCCACAGGCCTTCAGTACTTC. It encodes CASSEPTGLQYF.

The chain has TRBV19 and TRBJ2-2; D unresolved. CDR1 and CDR2 from the germline V gene are LNHDA and SQIVND (reference sequence). CDR3 length: 14 residues. V was cut by 2 bases and J by 5 bases, with 9 bases left in between. CDR3 protein: CASSINSITGELFF. CDR3 DNA sequence: TGTGCCAGTAGTATAAACAGCATTACCGGGGAGCTGTTTTTT. The full variable domain, its missing parts supplied by reference TRBV19 and TRBJ2-2, is DGGITQSPKYLFRKEGQNVTLSCEQNLNHDAMYWYRQDPGQGLRLIYYSQIVNDFQKGDIAEGYSVSREKKESFPLTVTSAQKNPTAFYLCASSINSITGELFFGEGSRLTVL.

The chain recombines TRBV7-2 with TRBJ2-7; D gene ambiguous. The V end lost 5 bases, the J end lost 1 base, and 15 bases lay between the germline ends. The CDR3 covers 15 residues. CDR1 and CDR2 from the germline V gene are SGHTA and FQGNSA. This chain's CDR3 is CASSPSGPRSYEQYF. The CDR3, as DNA: TGTGCCAGCAGCCCATCAGGTCCCCGATCCTACGAGCAGTACTTC.

This clone was recorded once. This chain connects TRBV11-2 to TRBJ1-2, with 8 nucleotides matching TRBD1. Germline V gene sequence: CDR1 SGHAT, CDR2 FQNNGV. The CDR3 contains 16 residues. Losses at the gene ends were 0 bases for V and 6 bases for J; bases not matched to a gene: 9. The DNA for the CDR3 is TGTGCCAGCAGCTTAGATCATTGGACAGGGCGGGATGGCTACACCTTC. Translated, it gives CASSLDHWTGRDGYTF.

This chain links TRBV9 with TRBJ2-5; TRBD2 might be the D (6 bases). Trimming shortened V by 3 bases and J by 3 bases, and 6 bases separated the two germline ends. In germline, CDR1 is SGDLS, CDR2 YYNGEE. The CDR3 sequence is 12 residues long. The CDR3 region is CASSGGEETQYF. In DNA, the CDR3 is TGTGCCAGCAGCGGGGGGGAAGAGACCCAGTACTTC.

This clone showed up just a few times. This rearrangement joins TRBV9 to TRBJ1-2, with D maybe TRBD1 (5 bases). CDR1 and CDR2 (germline): SGDLS, YYNGEE. With 1 base removed from V and 4 bases from J, the gap between germline ends came to 23 bases. CDR3 length: 18 residues. The chain's CDR3 is CASSVSPGVGRLGYGYTF. The CDR3 DNA reads as TGTGCCAGCAGCGTATCCCCGGGGGTGGGGCGCCTTGGCTATGGCTACACCTTC. The entire variable domain, with the rest obtained from reference TRBV9 and TRBJ1-2, is as follows: DSGVTQTPKHLITATGQRVTLRCSPRSGDLSVYWYQQSLDQGLQFLIQYYNGEERAKGNILERFSAQQFPDLHSELNLSSLELGDSALYFCASSVSPGVGRLGYGYTFGSGTRLTVV.

The genes are TRBV7-3 and TRBJ1-1; D may be TRBD1 (6 bases). Germline values: CDR1 SGHTA, CDR2 FQGTGA. This CDR3 has 13 residues. V shed 5 bases and J shed 5 bases, with 12 bases lying between them. The CDR3 region is CASSHGGATEAFF. The CDR3, as DNA: TGTGCCAGCAGCCACGGGGGGGCGACTGAAGCTTTCTTT.

Note on this clone: In the same sample, other DNA sequences code for this CDR3. The rearrangement links TRBV19 to TRBJ1-1; 7 bases agree with TRBD1. Germline-derived CDR1 and CDR2 are LNHDA and SQIVND (reference sequence). V was pared by 2 bases and J by 2 bases, with 2 bases of the junction left unmatched. The CDR3 loop spans 14 amino acids. This chain's CDR3 is CASSIRGGNTEAFF. The CDR3 bases are TGTGCCAGTAGTATACGAGGGGGCAACACTGAAGCTTTCTTT.

The chain employs TRBV10-3 and TRBJ1-1; 9 bases agree with TRBD1. Germline trimming cut 6 bases from V and 5 bases from J; bases unmatched to any gene: 4. Germline V gene lookup returns CDR1 ENHRY and CDR2 SYGVKD. CDR3 length: 13 amino acids. DNA of the CDR3: TGTGCCATCAGCCAAGGACAGGGGACTGAAGCTTTCTTT. This encodes CAISQGQGTEAFF.

J is TRBJ2-2 and V is TRBV11-2; D is perhaps TRBD1 (6 bases). The CDR3 is 15 residues long. Germline CDR1 reads SGHAT; CDR2 reads FQNNGV. Between the trimmed V and J ends, which lost 4 bases and 5 bases, there was a span of 14 bases. This CDR3 reads CASSWAGVGTGELFF. CDR3 coding DNA: TGTGCCAGCAGCTGGGCAGGGGTGGGGACCGGGGAGCTGTTTTTT.

V and J are TRBV5-1 and TRBJ1-1, with 9 bases fitting TRBD1. This CDR3 comprises 17 residues. V lost 3 bases, J lost 0 bases, and 9 bases stayed unmatched. Germline CDR1 reads SGHRS; CDR2 reads YFSETQ. CDR3 sequence (DNA): TGCGCCAGCAGCTCGATGACAGGGGGTATAATGAACACTGAAGCTTTCTTT. This encodes CASSSMTGGIMNTEAFF.

The chain uses TRBV12-3 or TRBV12-4 and TRBJ1-1; no clear D gene. V was shortened by 3 bases and J by 8 bases, with 13 bases between the two germline ends. The CDR3 sequence is 13 residues long. CDR3 in DNA: TGTGCCAGCAGTTTGTCCGGGTCGGCAGAAGCTTTCTTT. It is translated as CASSLSGSAEAFF.

The rearrangement uses TRBV12-3 or TRBV12-4 and TRBJ1-1; D gene ambiguous. The CDR3 extends over 12 amino acids. Trimming removed 3 bases from V and 3 bases from J, with 5 bases in between. The CDR3 here is CASSLGDTEAFF. CDR3 nucleotides: TGTGCCAGCAGTTTGGGAGACACTGAAGCTTTCTTT.